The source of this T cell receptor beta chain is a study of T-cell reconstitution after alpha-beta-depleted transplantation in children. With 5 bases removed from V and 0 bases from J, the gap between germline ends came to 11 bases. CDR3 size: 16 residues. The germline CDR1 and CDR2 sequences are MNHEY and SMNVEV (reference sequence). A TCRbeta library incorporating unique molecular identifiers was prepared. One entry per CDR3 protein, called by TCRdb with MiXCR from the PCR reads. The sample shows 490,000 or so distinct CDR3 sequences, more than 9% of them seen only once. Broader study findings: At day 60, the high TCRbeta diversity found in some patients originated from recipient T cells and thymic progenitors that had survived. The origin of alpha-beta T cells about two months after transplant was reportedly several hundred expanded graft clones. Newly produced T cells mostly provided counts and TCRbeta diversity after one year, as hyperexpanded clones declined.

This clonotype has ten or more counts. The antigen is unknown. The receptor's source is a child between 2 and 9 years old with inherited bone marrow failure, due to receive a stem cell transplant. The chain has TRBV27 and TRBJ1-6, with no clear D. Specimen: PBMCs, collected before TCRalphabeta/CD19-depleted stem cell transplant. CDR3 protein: CASSPGPGSYNSPLHF. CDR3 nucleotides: TGTGCCAGCAGTCCCGGTCCCGGCTCCTATAATTCACCCCTCCACTTT.